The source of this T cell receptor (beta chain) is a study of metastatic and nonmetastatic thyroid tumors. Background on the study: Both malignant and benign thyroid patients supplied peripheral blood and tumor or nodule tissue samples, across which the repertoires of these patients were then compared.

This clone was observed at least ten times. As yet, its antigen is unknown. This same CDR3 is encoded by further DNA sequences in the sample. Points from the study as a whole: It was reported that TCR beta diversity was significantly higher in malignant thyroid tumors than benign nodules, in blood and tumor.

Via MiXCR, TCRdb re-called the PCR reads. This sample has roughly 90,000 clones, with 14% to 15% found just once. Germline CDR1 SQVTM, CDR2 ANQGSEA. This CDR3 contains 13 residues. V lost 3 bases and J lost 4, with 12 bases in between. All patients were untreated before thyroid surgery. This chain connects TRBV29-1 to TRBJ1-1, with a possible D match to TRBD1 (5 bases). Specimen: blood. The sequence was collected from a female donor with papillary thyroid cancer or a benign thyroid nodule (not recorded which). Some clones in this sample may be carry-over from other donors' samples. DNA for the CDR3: TGCAGCGTTGACAAGGGGTCGGGCACTGAAGCTTTCTTT. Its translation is CSVDKGSGTEAFF. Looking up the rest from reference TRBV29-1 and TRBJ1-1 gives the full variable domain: SAVISQKPSRDICQRGTSLTIQCQVDSQVTMMFWYRQQPGQSLTLIATANQGSEATYESGFVIDKFPISRPNLTFSTLTVSNMSPEDSSIYLCSVDKGSGTEAFFGQGTRLTVV.